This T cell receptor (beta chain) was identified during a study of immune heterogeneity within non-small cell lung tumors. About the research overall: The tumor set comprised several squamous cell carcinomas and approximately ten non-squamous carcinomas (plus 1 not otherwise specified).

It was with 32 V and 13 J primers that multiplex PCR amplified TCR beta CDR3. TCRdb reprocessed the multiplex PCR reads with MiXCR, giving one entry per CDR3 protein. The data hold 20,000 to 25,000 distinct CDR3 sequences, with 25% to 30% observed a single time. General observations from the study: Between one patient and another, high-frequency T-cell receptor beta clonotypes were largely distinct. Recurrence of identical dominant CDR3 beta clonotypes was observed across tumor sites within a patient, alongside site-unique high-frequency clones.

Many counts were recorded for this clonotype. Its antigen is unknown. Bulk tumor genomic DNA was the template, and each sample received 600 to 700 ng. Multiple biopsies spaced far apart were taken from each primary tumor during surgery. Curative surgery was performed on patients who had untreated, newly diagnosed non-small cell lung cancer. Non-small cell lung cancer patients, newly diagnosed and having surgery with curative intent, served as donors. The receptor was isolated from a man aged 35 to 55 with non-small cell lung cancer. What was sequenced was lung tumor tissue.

The CDR3 here is CASSESWREDNQPQHF. CDR3 sequence (DNA): TGCGCCAGCAGTGAGTCGTGGAGGGAGGACAATCAGCCCCAGCATTTT. The chain uses TRBV10-1 and TRBJ1-5; D unresolved. The CDR3 loop spans 16 amino acids. Between the trimmed V and J ends, which lost 0 bases and 3 bases, there was a span of 12 bases. The germline gives CDR1 WNHNN, CDR2 SYGVQD (reference sequence).